Below, one TCR beta chain is given with its context. These data belong to a study of immune evolution from preneoplasia to lung adenocarcinoma. This CDR3 spans 14 amino acids. The germline V gene has CDR1 MNHEY and CDR2 SVGAGI. V was clipped by 0 bases and J by 4 bases, with 8 bases between them. Repertoires were generated with immunoSEQ multiplex PCR, while TCRdb's copy carries only in-frame clones and drops some. The sample gives around 7,200 clones, roughly 84% of which show up once; 2.5% to 3.5% is in the top ten. The chain carries TRBV6-5 and TRBJ2-3; D perhaps matches TRBD1 (6 bases). Sample: FFPE minimally invasive lung adenocarcinoma tissue. The source is a person aged 70 to 85 with lung adenocarcinoma. The CDR3 loop reads CASSYSRQADTQYF. Written as DNA, the CDR3 is TGTGCCAGCAGTTACTCTAGACAGGCAGATACGCAGTATTTT.